A selection of T cell receptor beta chains follows, all from one sample in a study of T-cell reconstitution after alpha-beta-depleted transplantation in children. TCRdb reanalysed the PCR reads using MiXCR and keeps one entry per CDR3 protein. The sample includes roughly 300,000 distinct CDR3 sequences, about a tenth of them seen just once. Sequencing was performed on PBMCs from the stem cell graft donor, taken from the stem cell graft. These receptors were taken from a human donor who donated a stem cell graft to a child with acute lymphoblastic leukemia. Both conserved end residues are part of each CDR3. The D gene is left open where the match is weak. Expanded clones are given a class, and other clones once, few, many or no size at all.

J gene: TRBJ2-5; clone size: -; V gene: TRBV12-3/TRBV12-4; D gene: TRBD1; CDR3 protein: CASSPLGQGAWEETQYF; CDR3 DNA: TGTGCCAGCAGTCCCCTCGGACAGGGGGCATGGGAAGAGACCCAGTACTTC
J gene: TRBJ2-1; clone size: few; V gene: TRBV4-1; D gene: -; CDR3 protein: CASSYGHVSYNEQFF; CDR3 DNA: TGCGCCAGCAGCTATGGACACGTCTCCTACAATGAGCAGTTCTTC
J gene: TRBJ2-7; clone size: -; V gene: TRBV20-1; D gene: -; CDR3 protein: CSVLQGTPPYEQYF; CDR3 DNA: TGCAGTGTCCTCCAGGGGACCCCTCCCTACGAGCAGTACTTC
J gene: TRBJ2-6; clone size: many; V gene: TRBV4-1; D gene: -; CDR3 protein: CASSQVIGSGANVLTF; CDR3 DNA: TGCGCCAGCAGCCAAGTGATCGGCTCTGGGGCCAACGTCCTGACTTTC
J gene: TRBJ1-5; clone size: many; V gene: TRBV20-1; D gene: TRBD1; CDR3 protein: CSAAGGEHQPQHF; CDR3 DNA: TGCAGTGCTGCAGGGGGCGAGCATCAGCCCCAGCATTTT
J gene: TRBJ2-3; clone size: many; V gene: TRBV2; D gene: -; CDR3 protein: CARSATPSDTQYF; CDR3 DNA: TGTGCGAGGTCCGCTACCCCTTCAGATACGCAGTATTTT
J gene: TRBJ1-5; clone size: many; V gene: TRBV20-1; D gene: -; CDR3 protein: CSARVARDGQPQHF; CDR3 DNA: TGCAGTGCTAGAGTAGCCCGGGACGGTCAGCCCCAGCATTTT
J gene: TRBJ2-3; clone size: -; V gene: TRBV27; D gene: TRBD1; CDR3 protein: CASRDRGQDTQYF; CDR3 DNA: TGTGCCAGCAGGGACAGGGGGCAAGATACGCAGTATTTT
J gene: TRBJ2-1; clone size: few; V gene: TRBV7-2; D gene: TRBD2; CDR3 protein: CASSLYAGGRYNEQFF; CDR3 DNA: TGTGCCAGCAGCTTATATGCGGGAGGGCGGTACAATGAGCAGTTCTTC
J gene: TRBJ2-3; clone size: many; V gene: TRBV5-1; D gene: -; CDR3 protein: CASKLADSTDTQYF; CDR3 DNA: TGCGCCAGCAAACTAGCAGATAGCACAGATACGCAGTATTTT
J gene: TRBJ2-5; clone size: few; V gene: TRBV27; D gene: TRBD1; CDR3 protein: CASLKVGDRTHQETQYF; CDR3 DNA: TGTGCCAGCCTTAAGGTGGGGGACAGGACACACCAAGAGACCCAGTACTTC
J gene: TRBJ2-7; clone size: many; V gene: TRBV6-2/TRBV6-3; D gene: TRBD2; CDR3 protein: CASLFGEGYEQYF; CDR3 DNA: TGTGCCAGCCTCTTCGGGGAGGGGTACGAGCAGTACTTC
J gene: TRBJ2-7; clone size: -; V gene: TRBV6-1; D gene: -; CDR3 protein: CASSEARTNKNSYEQYF; CDR3 DNA: TGTGCCAGCAGTGAAGCCCGGACAAATAAGAACTCCTACGAGCAGTACTTC
J gene: TRBJ2-6; clone size: -; V gene: TRBV27; D gene: TRBD1; CDR3 protein: CASSLRSGGSGANVLTF; CDR3 DNA: TGTGCCAGCAGTTTAAGGTCAGGGGGATCCGGGGCCAACGTCCTGACTTTC
J gene: TRBJ2-7; clone size: few; V gene: TRBV7-9; D gene: -; CDR3 protein: CASSFTLTGDYEQYF; CDR3 DNA: TGTGCCAGCAGCTTTACCCTGACAGGCGATTACGAGCAGTACTTC
J gene: TRBJ2-2; clone size: many; V gene: TRBV27; D gene: -; CDR3 protein: CASSFLSGELFF; CDR3 DNA: TGTGCCAGCAGTTTTCTCTCCGGGGAGCTGTTTTTT
J gene: TRBJ2-7; clone size: few; V gene: TRBV6-1; D gene: TRBD2; CDR3 protein: CASKGAGVSYEQYF; CDR3 DNA: TGTGCCAGCAAAGGAGCGGGAGTCTCCTACGAGCAGTACTTC
J gene: TRBJ2-7; clone size: -; V gene: TRBV11-1; D gene: TRBD2; CDR3 protein: CASSLRTSGRYEQYF; CDR3 DNA: TGTGCCAGCAGCTTGCGGACTAGCGGGAGGTACGAGCAGTACTTC
J gene: TRBJ2-7; clone size: few; V gene: TRBV27; D gene: -; CDR3 protein: CASRFLASLSGEQYF; CDR3 DNA: TGTGCCAGCAGATTTCTGGCCTCCCTCTCGGGGGAGCAGTACTTC
J gene: TRBJ2-3; clone size: many; V gene: TRBV12-3/TRBV12-4; D gene: TRBD2; CDR3 protein: CASSLGLAALTDTQYF; CDR3 DNA: TGTGCCAGCAGTTTAGGCCTAGCGGCGTTGACAGATACGCAGTATTTT
J gene: TRBJ2-7; clone size: few; V gene: TRBV27; D gene: TRBD2; CDR3 protein: CASQTSGGSYEQYF; CDR3 DNA: TGTGCCAGCCAGACTAGCGGAGGCTCCTACGAGCAGTACTTC
J gene: TRBJ1-1; clone size: few; V gene: TRBV7-2; D gene: -; CDR3 protein: CASSLAGRSSGAFF; CDR3 DNA: TGTGCCAGCAGCTTAGCGGGACGATCGTCTGGAGCTTTCTTT
J gene: TRBJ2-1; clone size: -; V gene: TRBV4-1; D gene: -; CDR3 protein: CASSGVGEQFF; CDR3 DNA: TGCGCCAGCAGCGGGGTAGGTGAGCAGTTCTTC
J gene: TRBJ1-4; clone size: many; V gene: TRBV27; D gene: -; CDR3 protein: CASSLSGGATNEKLFF; CDR3 DNA: TGTGCCAGCAGTTTATCCGGGGGCGCAACTAATGAAAAACTGTTTTTT
J gene: TRBJ2-7; clone size: -; V gene: TRBV15; D gene: TRBD2; CDR3 protein: CATSGGLAESYQQYF; CDR3 DNA: TGTGCCACCAGCGGAGGACTAGCGGAATCCTACCAGCAGTACTTC
J gene: TRBJ2-7; clone size: -; V gene: TRBV5-6; D gene: -; CDR3 protein: CASSFGRPSYEQYF; CDR3 DNA: TGTGCCAGCAGCTTCGGACGGCCCTCCTACGAGCAGTACTTC
J gene: TRBJ2-1; clone size: -; V gene: TRBV30; D gene: TRBD2; CDR3 protein: CAWSKLAGVGEQFF; CDR3 DNA: TGTGCCTGGAGCAAACTAGCGGGAGTAGGTGAGCAGTTCTTC
J gene: TRBJ2-1; clone size: -; V gene: TRBV4-1; D gene: TRBD2; CDR3 protein: CASSHGMASGRVSSYNEQFF; CDR3 DNA: TGCGCCAGCAGCCACGGGATGGCTAGCGGGAGGGTTAGCTCCTACAATGAGCAGTTCTTC
J gene: TRBJ2-1; clone size: many; V gene: TRBV15; D gene: -; CDR3 protein: CATREQRAHSYNEQFF; CDR3 DNA: TGTGCCACCAGGGAGCAGCGGGCCCACTCCTACAATGAGCAGTTCTTC
J gene: TRBJ2-7; clone size: -; V gene: TRBV10-3; D gene: -; CDR3 protein: CAISAQGLAGRNEAYEQYF; CDR3 DNA: TGTGCCATCAGTGCCCAAGGGCTGGCCGGAAGAAATGAAGCCTACGAGCAGTACTTC
J gene: TRBJ1-2; clone size: -; V gene: TRBV20-1; D gene: -; CDR3 protein: CSAPDGPLNYGYTF; CDR3 DNA: TGCAGTGCTCCGGACGGCCCCCTAAACTATGGCTACACCTTC
J gene: TRBJ1-1; clone size: many; V gene: TRBV3-1; D gene: -; CDR3 protein: CASSQGGTEAFF; CDR3 DNA: TGTGCCAGCAGCCAGGGGGGGACTGAAGCTTTCTTT
J gene: TRBJ2-1; clone size: many; V gene: TRBV9; D gene: TRBD2; CDR3 protein: CASSSSGRFTYNEQFF; CDR3 DNA: TGTGCCAGCAGCTCTAGCGGGAGGTTTACCTACAATGAGCAGTTCTTC
J gene: TRBJ2-5; clone size: few; V gene: TRBV20-1; D gene: TRBD1; CDR3 protein: CSAPKGTARETQYF; CDR3 DNA: TGCAGTGCTCCAAAAGGGACAGCTCGAGAGACCCAGTACTTC
J gene: TRBJ2-1; clone size: many; V gene: TRBV7-7; D gene: TRBD2; CDR3 protein: CASSSGLATNGFF; CDR3 DNA: TGTGCTAGCAGCTCGGGACTAGCGACCAATGGGTTCTTC
J gene: TRBJ2-5; clone size: many; V gene: TRBV18; D gene: -; CDR3 protein: CASSPQETQYF; CDR3 DNA: TGTGCCAGCAGCCCGCAAGAGACCCAGTACTTC
J gene: TRBJ1-1; clone size: many; V gene: TRBV9; D gene: -; CDR3 protein: CASSVGWGGNTEAFF; CDR3 DNA: TGTGCCAGCAGCGTCGGTTGGGGGGGGAACACTGAAGCTTTCTTT
J gene: TRBJ1-2; clone size: -; V gene: TRBV12-3/TRBV12-4; D gene: -; CDR3 protein: CASSSLVGVSGYTF; CDR3 DNA: TGTGCCAGCAGTTCCCTCGTCGGGGTGAGTGGCTACACCTTC
J gene: TRBJ1-5; clone size: many; V gene: TRBV7-2; D gene: -; CDR3 protein: CASSSDRYYQPQHF; CDR3 DNA: TGTGCCAGCAGCTCAGACAGATACTATCAGCCCCAGCATTTT
J gene: TRBJ2-1; clone size: many; V gene: TRBV4-2; D gene: TRBD2; CDR3 protein: CASSQNSGSFDNEQFF; CDR3 DNA: TGTGCCAGCAGCCAGAATAGCGGGAGCTTCGACAATGAGCAGTTCTTC
J gene: TRBJ1-5; clone size: -; V gene: TRBV20-1; D gene: TRBD1; CDR3 protein: CSARQGHNQPQHF; CDR3 DNA: TGCAGTGCCAGACAGGGCCATAATCAGCCCCAGCATTTT
J gene: TRBJ2-1; clone size: many; V gene: TRBV5-1; D gene: TRBD1; CDR3 protein: CASSQGRGRGDEQFF; CDR3 DNA: TGCGCCAGCAGCCAAGGCAGGGGGCGCGGGGATGAGCAGTTCTTC
J gene: TRBJ1-1; clone size: few; V gene: TRBV7-6; D gene: TRBD1; CDR3 protein: CASSSGQGRTEAFF; CDR3 DNA: TGTGCCAGCAGCTCGGGACAGGGGAGGACTGAAGCTTTCTTT
J gene: TRBJ1-3; clone size: -; V gene: TRBV5-1; D gene: -; CDR3 protein: CASSLEADFGNTIYF; CDR3 DNA: TGCGCCAGCAGCTTGGAGGCAGACTTTGGAAACACCATATATTTT
J gene: TRBJ1-1; clone size: few; V gene: TRBV27; D gene: -; CDR3 protein: CASRLGGRTEAFF; CDR3 DNA: TGTGCCAGCCGTCTGGGGGGAAGGACTGAAGCTTTCTTT
J gene: TRBJ2-3; clone size: -; V gene: TRBV6-1; D gene: TRBD2; CDR3 protein: CASSPTGLADRTDTQYF; CDR3 DNA: TGTGCCAGCAGCCCCACGGGACTAGCAGATCGCACAGATACGCAGTATTTT
J gene: TRBJ1-5; clone size: -; V gene: TRBV5-5; D gene: -; CDR3 protein: CASSLGSARVGQPQHF; CDR3 DNA: TGTGCCAGCAGCTTGGGTTCAGCCAGGGTCGGTCAGCCCCAGCATTTT
J gene: TRBJ2-1; clone size: few; V gene: TRBV12-3/TRBV12-4; D gene: -; CDR3 protein: CASSFLARFSNEQFF; CDR3 DNA: TGTGCCAGCAGTTTTCTAGCGAGGTTTAGCAATGAGCAGTTCTTC
J gene: TRBJ2-4; clone size: few; V gene: TRBV9; D gene: -; CDR3 protein: CASSATPGRSIQYF; CDR3 DNA: TGTGCCAGCAGCGCCACCCCGGGGCGGAGCATTCAGTACTTC